Here is one TCR beta chain with its context. Its cognate antigen is unknown. The data were taken from a study of OX40 agonist ivuxolimab in advanced cancers. This CDR3 contains 13 residues. Germline CDR1 and CDR2: MDHEN and SYDVKM. Trimming removed 4 bases at V and 1 base at J, with 7 bases between. Study-wide results and limits: Dosing at 0.1 to 3.0 mg/kg was accompanied by clonal expansion of CD4+ and CD8+ blood T cells by week 6.

Produced via immunoSEQ multiplex PCR; TCRdb's table is partial and in-frame only. The sample shows about 74,000 clones, 84% of them seen only once. The chain is built from TRBV28 and TRBJ1-1; D is undetermined. The sequences come from CD4+ or CD8+ T cells sorted from blood, collected in a trial of the OX40 agonist ivuxolimab. The receptor was derived from an adult with an advanced solid tumor such as melanoma, head and neck, liver or kidney cancer. This CDR3 reads CASSSPWNTEAFF. CDR3 nucleotides: TGTGCCAGCAGTTCCCCTTGGAACACTGAAGCTTTCTTT.